Listed here are 7 T cell receptor beta chains from one sample, sequenced in a study of T cell clonotyping in hematopoietic cell transplantation. Sample time point: recipient sample about 28 days before transplant, after cytoreduction. Profiled with immunoSEQ multiplex PCR; TCRdb holds only in-frame clones, not every one. The table has 75,000 to 95,000 clones, less than 96% seen once. The sample consisted of peripheral blood mononuclear cells, taken before stem cell transplant. Receptor source: a woman in her forties or fifties with acute myeloid leukemia. Some clones in this sample may be carry-over from other donors' samples.

This clone was seen just once. J is TRBJ2-1 and V is TRBV29-1; TRBD2 aligns across 9 bases. V shed 4 bases and J 3 bases; nucleotides not matched to a gene: 10. The germline gives CDR1 SQVTM, CDR2 ANQGSEA. The CDR3 is 16 residues long. The CDR3 sequence: CSVADLATSGYNEQFF. DNA of the CDR3: TGCAGCGTTGCCGATCTCGCGACTAGCGGCTACAATGAGCAGTTCTTC.

This chain joins TRBV29-1 and TRBJ2-3, with 11 bases matching TRBD2. The J segment lost 5 bases and the V segment lost 5 bases, leaving 3 bases of the junction unmatched. There are 13 residues in the CDR3. Germline V gives CDR1 SQVTM, CDR2 ANQGSEA. The CDR3 DNA reads as TGCAGCGTTCGGACTAGCGGGTTAGATACGCAGTATTTT. As protein: CSVRTSGLDTQYF.

By share, this clone counts as medium-sized. The chain recombines TRBV6-1 with TRBJ2-1; weak D call: TRBD1 (6 bases). Germline V lookup: CDR1 MNHNS, CDR2 SASEGT. This CDR3 region has 15 residues. V dropped 11 bases and J dropped 4 bases, with 21 bases sitting between them. Written as DNA, the CDR3 is TGTGCCGGAGCTATGGGGGCAGGAGATTACAATGAGCAGTTCTTC. Encoded protein: CAGAMGAGDYNEQFF.

V and J are TRBV9 and TRBJ1-1, with D tentatively TRBD1 (5 bases). Germline V gene lookup returns CDR1 SGDLS and CDR2 YYNGEE. The CDR3 length is 13 residues. Trimming removed 3 bases at V and 1 base at J, with 7 bases between. As DNA, the CDR3 is TGTGCCAGCAGCGCCACAGGGAACACTGAAGCTTTCTTT. The encoded protein is CASSATGNTEAFF.

V gene TRBV19 combines with J gene TRBJ2-7; 7 positions agree with TRBD1. CDR1 is LNHDA and CDR2 is SQIVND in the germline V gene (reference sequence). The trim removed 5 bases at V and 3 bases at J, leaving 7 bases unmatched. There are 14 residues in the CDR3. The CDR3 region is CASSLGTEGYEQYF. In DNA form, the CDR3 reads TGTGCCAGTAGTCTCGGGACAGAGGGCTACGAGCAGTACTTC.

V usage is TRBV7-2 and J usage is TRBJ2-1; 8 nucleotides match TRBD2. The germline gives CDR1 SGHTA, CDR2 FQGNSA. This CDR3 is 16 amino acids long. V lost 1 base, J lost 3 bases, and 5 bases stayed unmatched. CDR3 bases: TGTGCCAGCAGCTTAGAGAATAGCGGGGACTACAATGAGCAGTTCTTC. It codes for CASSLENSGDYNEQFF.

This clone was counted only a few times. The rearrangement uses TRBV29-1 and TRBJ2-5; 11 bases match TRBD2. From germline, CDR1 is SQVTM and CDR2 ANQGSEA. CDR3 length: 12 residues. J lost 9 bases, V lost 7 bases, and 7 bases had no gene match. The CDR3 region has the DNA TGCAGCGCCCTACTAGCGGGAGTATCCCAGTACTTC. Translated, it gives CSALLAGVSQYF.